What follows are 27 T cell receptor beta chains derived from one specimen sequenced in a study of cytomegalovirus exposure and HLA in healthy donors (dated by TCRdb to 2016 to 2017). The method behind the library was the immunoSEQ multiplex PCR assay. For the multiplex PCR, a mixture combining 60 forward primers for TCR Vbeta segments and 13 reverse primers for TCR Jbeta segments was used. Here the immuneACCESS table is served through TCRdb, limited to in-frame sequences with V and J called. Missing clones are a known gap in these copies; in checked studies unresolved V genes cover under half, and the rest lacks a known reason. In this sample the table shows 130,000 to 150,000 clones, 60% to 85% of which occur a single time. The ten largest account for less than 3.5% of the sample. The source material was PBMCs. Source of these receptors: a male donor in good health and CMV-seronegative.

The chain uses TRBV12-1 and TRBJ1-2; the D call TRBD1 from the table was never checked on the DNA. TRBV12-1 corresponds to a pseudogene. The CDR3 has 16 residues. The CDR3 coding sequence is TGTGCCAGCAGCTGTAAATCGGGACAGACCCGCTATGGCTACACCTTC. It encodes CASSCKSGQTRYGYTF.

The chain recombines TRBV9 with TRBJ2-3; a weak D match, TRBD2 (5 bases). Germline CDR1 is SGDLS and CDR2 is YYNGEE. With 4 bases removed from V and 3 bases from J, the gap between germline ends came to 12 bases. The CDR3 is 14 residues long. CDR3 in amino acids: CASSWTSATDTQYF. The CDR3 DNA follows: TGTGCCAGCAGCTGGACTTCAGCGACAGATACGCAGTATTTT.

The chain couples TRBV5-1 to TRBJ2-7; weak D call: TRBD1 (6 bases). Germline loops: CDR1 SGHRS, CDR2 YFSETQ. V was trimmed by 0 bases and J by 0 bases, leaving 10 bases between them. This CDR3 is 15 amino acids long. This CDR3 is CASSLDRDISYEQYF. Written as DNA, the CDR3 is TGCGCCAGCAGCTTGGACCGGGACATCTCCTACGAGCAGTACTTC.

The chain is built from TRBV9 and TRBJ2-6; 7 nucleotides agree with TRBD1. Germline CDR1 reads SGDLS; CDR2 reads YYNGEE. J was trimmed by 3 bases and V by 3 bases; bases with no gene match: 6. The CDR3 consists of 16 residues. CDR3 sequence (DNA): TGTGCCAGCAGCGAATCGACAGGGTTTGGGGCCAACGTCCTGACTTTC. Translation gives CASSESTGFGANVLTF.

V and J are TRBV19 and TRBJ2-3; 8 positions match TRBD1. V shed 9 bases and J 4 bases; nucleotides not matched to a gene: 12. This CDR3 comprises 15 residues. Germline CDR1 LNHDA, CDR2 SQIVND (reference sequence). CDR3 bases: TGTGCCAGCGACTCCCAACAGGGGGTATCAGATACGCAGTATTTT. Protein: CASDSQQGVSDTQYF.

The rearrangement links TRBV2 to TRBJ1-5; 10 bases map to TRBD1. The germline gives CDR1 SNHLY, CDR2 FYNNEI. CDR3 length equals 14 residues. With 6 bases clipped from V and 6 bases from J, the junction kept 5 bases outside the gene matches. The CDR3 nucleotides are TGTGCCAGCAGATGGGGGACAGGGGTTCAGCCCCAGCATTTT. This translates into CASRWGTGVQPQHF.

The rearrangement links TRBV19 to TRBJ1-5; 9 bases fit TRBD1. The CDR3 totals 14 residues. CDR1 and CDR2 from the germline V gene are LNHDA and SQIVND (reference sequence). J lost 4 bases, V lost 7 bases, and 5 bases had no gene match. In nucleotides, the CDR3 is TGTGCCAGTATCTCCGGGACAGGGAATCAGCCCCAGCATTTT. This encodes CASISGTGNQPQHF.

The J gene is TRBJ1-2, the V gene TRBV27; a weak D match, TRBD1 (5 bases). The CDR3 covers 14 residues. V gave up 1 base and J gave up 7 bases, with 13 bases separating them. Germline V gives CDR1 MNHEY, CDR2 SMNVEV (reference sequence). CDR3 protein: CASSLYQGGTGYTF. For the CDR3, the DNA is TGTGCCAGCAGTTTATATCAGGGAGGGACTGGCTACACCTTC.

The CDR3 bases are TGTGCCAGTACGGGGACAGAGAAACTCACAGATACGCAGTATTTT. Protein: CASTGTEKLTDTQYF. V and J are TRBV25-1 and TRBJ2-3, with 7 nucleotides matching TRBD1. The germline V gene encodes CDR1 MGHDK and CDR2 SYGVNS. This CDR3 is built from 15 residues. J lost 2 bases, V lost 9 bases, and 11 bases had no gene match.

The chain carries TRBV6-5 and TRBJ2-7, with 7 bases that match TRBD1. The V and J ends lost 5 bases and 0 bases, in that order; junction bases with no gene match: 4. The CDR3 runs to 14 residues. From germline, CDR1 is MNHEY and CDR2 SVGAGI. The CDR3 DNA reads as TGTGCCAGCAGTCAGGGGGTGGGCTCCTACGAGCAGTACTTC. Translating gives CASSQGVGSYEQYF.

This chain uses TRBV7-2 with TRBJ2-3; 7 bases line up with TRBD1. The germline V gene has CDR1 SGHTA and CDR2 FQGNSA. Unmatched junction bases numbered 9, after V lost 4 bases and J lost 11 bases. CDR3 length: 13 residues. CDR3 bases: TGTGCCAGCAGCTCCCTTTCCGGGACAGAGCAGTATTTT. Protein product: CASSSLSGTEQYF.

The chain has TRBV29-1 and TRBJ2-7, with 11 bases matching TRBD1. Per germline, CDR1 SQVTM and CDR2 ANQGSEA. The CDR3 extends over 13 amino acids. V was pared by 6 bases and J by 4 bases, with 5 bases of the junction left unmatched. This chain's CDR3 is CSVDRGRGYEQYF. The DNA for the CDR3 is TGCAGCGTGGACAGGGGGCGCGGGTACGAGCAGTACTTC.

V is TRBV6-6 and J is TRBJ2-7, with no clear D. Germline CDR1 reads MNHNY; CDR2 reads SVGAGI (reference sequence). V was pared by 2 bases and J by 5 bases, with 13 bases between. The CDR3 is made up of 14 amino acids. Here the CDR3 DNA reads TGTGCCAGCAGTTACGGTCCGGGTAAAGACGAGCAGTACTTC. Translation gives CASSYGPGKDEQYF.

V usage is TRBV19 and J usage is TRBJ1-1; 9 bases fit TRBD1. The CDR3 consists of 14 residues. From germline, CDR1 is LNHDA and CDR2 SQIVND (reference sequence). V was pared by 4 bases and J by 3 bases, with 3 bases of the junction left unmatched. DNA of the CDR3: TGTGCCAGTAGTACTCGACAGGGGGACACTGAAGCTTTCTTT. Translated, it gives CASSTRQGDTEAFF.

The chain uses TRBV9 and TRBJ2-2; TRBD2 agrees at 8 bases. This CDR3 is 18 amino acids long. CDR1 is SGDLS, CDR2 YYNGEE, per germline. Germline trimming cut 0 bases from V and 4 bases from J; bases unmatched to any gene: 11. The CDR3: CASSVGSGGTLGTGELFF. The DNA for the CDR3 is TGTGCCAGCAGCGTAGGAAGCGGGGGCACCCTCGGCACCGGGGAGCTGTTTTTT.

The chain carries TRBV4-3 and TRBJ1-2; 7 bases align to TRBD1. The length of the CDR3 is 15 residues. V trimming: 0 bases; J trimming: 3 bases; junction bases outside the gene matches: 4. The germline gives CDR1 LGHNA, CDR2 YSLEER. The DNA of the CDR3 is TGCGCCAGCAGCCAAGATAAAGGGGGCGACTATGGCTACACCTTC. This translates into CASSQDKGGDYGYTF.

The DNA for the CDR3 is TGTGCCAGCAGAATGGACAGAAAAGCCTACGAGCAGTACTTC. Its protein is CASRMDRKAYEQYF. The chain recombines TRBV7-2 with TRBJ2-7; the D gene is possibly TRBD1 (6 bases). Trimming left V 6 bases short and J 2 bases short, with 14 bases between. The length of the CDR3 is 14 residues. CDR1 is SGHTA and CDR2 is FQGNSA in the germline V gene. The complete variable domain, with remaining parts taken from reference TRBV7-2 and TRBJ2-7, reads GAGVSQSPSNKVTEKGKDVELRCDPISGHTALYWYRQSLGQGLEFLIYFQGNSAPDKSGLPSDRFSAERTGGSVSTLTIQRTQQEDSAVYLCASRMDRKAYEQYFGPGTRLTVT.

V is TRBV7-6 and J is TRBJ1-1; weak D call: TRBD1 (6 bases). The length of the CDR3 is 13 residues. V was trimmed by 5 bases and J by 7 bases, leaving 14 bases between them. CDR1 SGHVS and CDR2 FNYEAQ come from the germline V gene. CDR3 nucleotide sequence: TGTGCCAGCAGCAGTGGACAGATAGATGAAGCTTTCTTT. This gives the protein CASSSGQIDEAFF.

The J gene is TRBJ2-5, the V gene TRBV19; D unclear. Trimming pared 8 bases from V and 5 bases from J, leaving 15 bases between. Germline V lookup: CDR1 LNHDA, CDR2 SQIVND (reference sequence). The CDR3 spans 13 residues. The CDR3 coding sequence is TGTGCCAGTTGGTCAGAGGTCGGGGAGACCCAGTACTTC. It is translated as CASWSEVGETQYF.

The chain carries TRBV5-8 and TRBJ1-6; a weak D match, TRBD1 (5 bases). Trimming took 0 bases from V and 7 from J, leaving 11 bases between them. Germline CDR1 and CDR2: SGHTS and YDEGEE. The CDR3 loop spans 15 amino acids. CDR3 loop: CASSLEGKSNSPLHF. In nucleotides, the CDR3 is TGTGCCAGCAGCTTGGAGGGGAAATCGAATTCACCCCTCCACTTT.

This chain links TRBV13 with TRBJ2-5; 12 nucleotides agree with TRBD2. Germline assignment: CDR1 PRHDT and CDR2 FYEKMQ (reference sequence). This CDR3 comprises 18 residues. Trimming at V came to 4 bases and at J to 5 bases, leaving 14 bases not matched to a gene. The CDR3 reads CASSSLTSGGLGGETQYF. In DNA form, the CDR3 reads TGTGCCAGCAGCTCACTGACTAGCGGGGGCCTTGGAGGGGAGACCCAGTACTTC.

The chain is built from TRBV4-1 and TRBJ2-3, with a weak D call TRBD2 (7 bases). Germline assignment: CDR1 MGHRA and CDR2 YSYEKL. The germline V and J ends were trimmed by 0 bases and 3 bases, with 16 bases remaining between them. The CDR3 totals 17 residues. CDR3 protein: CASSQDGGGSVTDTQYF. The CDR3 DNA follows: TGCGCCAGCAGCCAAGATGGGGGCGGGAGTGTTACAGATACGCAGTATTTT.

The CDR3 protein is CAISAGQGAGQPQHF. CDR3 in DNA: TGTGCCATCAGTGCGGGACAGGGGGCGGGTCAGCCCCAGCATTTT. The chain employs TRBV10-3 and TRBJ1-5; 12 positions match TRBD1. Looked up from germline, CDR1 is ENHRY and CDR2 is SYGVKD. With V trimmed by 4 bases and J by 6 bases, 4 bases remained unmatched. The CDR3 loop spans 15 amino acids.

This chain joins TRBV18 and TRBJ1-1; no reliable D call. Germline V gene sequence: CDR1 KGHSH, CDR2 LQKENI. The CDR3 totals 15 residues. V was clipped by 0 bases and J by 1 base, with 9 bases between them. CDR3 amino acids: CASSPPRPGNTEAFF. The CDR3 coding sequence is TGTGCCAGCTCACCACCCAGGCCCGGGAACACTGAAGCTTTCTTT.

The V and J genes are TRBV7-9 and TRBJ1-2, with D unclear. Trimming shortened V by 3 bases and J by 2 bases, and 13 bases separated the two germline ends. The CDR3 has 15 residues. CDR1 and CDR2 (germline): SEHNR, FQNEAQ (reference sequence). CDR3 residues: CASSLAIAENYGYTF. The DNA of the CDR3 is TGTGCCAGCAGCTTGGCAATTGCAGAAAACTATGGCTACACCTTC.

The rearrangement uses TRBV19 and TRBJ1-5, with TRBD1 as a possible D gene (5 bases). CDR1 and CDR2 (germline): LNHDA, SQIVND (reference sequence). The CDR3 covers 14 residues. With 2 bases removed from V and 6 bases from J, the gap between germline ends came to 11 bases. DNA of the CDR3: TGTGCCAGTAGTATAAGCGCGGGGGGTCAGCCCCAGCATTTT. It is translated as CASSISAGGQPQHF.

The V gene is TRBV27, the J gene TRBJ2-1; D gene ambiguous. This CDR3 has 14 amino acids. V dropped 4 bases and J dropped 1 base, with 8 bases sitting between them. Germline assignment: CDR1 MNHEY and CDR2 SMNVEV (reference sequence). This CDR3 reads CASSYERSYNEQFF. DNA for the CDR3: TGTGCCAGCAGTTATGAACGGTCCTACAATGAGCAGTTCTTC.